This entry lists 27 T cell receptor beta chains sequenced from one sample in a study of identical twins. TCRdb re-analysed the 5' RACE reads in MiXCR, keeping a single row per CDR3 protein. Of about 570,000 distinct CDR3 sequences in the sample, more than 9% were seen once. These data also formed part of another study, on yellow fever vaccine responses in identical twins.

The specimen sequenced was PBMCs. The source is a young woman in good health.

This clonotype was recorded at least ten times. The V gene is TRBV6-4, the J gene TRBJ2-1; TRBD2 might be the D (7 bases). CDR1 is MRHNA, CDR2 SNTAGT, per germline. V was pared by 3 bases and J by 5 bases, with 14 bases between. CDR3 size: 15 residues. The chain's CDR3 is CASSEVSGGNNEQFF. CDR3 nucleotide sequence: TGTGCCAGCAGTGAAGTATCGGGGGGCAACAATGAGCAGTTCTTC.

The V gene is TRBV18, the J gene TRBJ2-7; D could derive from TRBD1 or TRBD2 (6 bases each). CDR1 and CDR2 from the germline V gene are KGHSH and LQKENI. The V end lost 0 bases, the J end lost 2 bases, and 14 bases lay between the germline ends. The CDR3 has 16 residues. In DNA, the CDR3 is TGTGCCAGCTCACCACCCGGGGGCGTAGGGGCCTACGAGCAGTACTTC. Translating it yields CASSPPGGVGAYEQYF. Full variable domain (rest looked up from reference TRBV18 and TRBJ2-7): NAGVMQNPRHLVRRRGQEARLRCSPMKGHSHVYWYRQLPEEGLKFMVYLQKENIIDESGMPKERFSAEFPKEGPSILRIQQVVRGDSAAYFCASSPPGGVGAYEQYFGPGTRLTVT.

This clonotype was recorded at least ten times. The chain has TRBV12-3 or TRBV12-4 and TRBJ2-5; D ambiguous. CDR3 length: 13 amino acids. Trimming left V 2 bases short and J 5 bases short, with 9 bases between. The chain's CDR3 is CASSLPGVETQYF. The CDR3 DNA reads as TGTGCCAGCAGTTTACCTGGTGTTGAGACCCAGTACTTC.

This clonotype was recorded a few times. This chain links TRBV11-1 with TRBJ2-3; 11 positions agree with TRBD2. Germline-derived CDR1 and CDR2 are SGHAT and FQDESV (reference sequence). V was clipped by 6 bases and J by 1 base; unmatched bases: 12. The CDR3 contains 18 residues. The chain's CDR3 is CASSRLGLAGWGTDTQYF. As DNA, the CDR3 is TGTGCCAGCAGTCGCCTCGGACTAGCGGGCTGGGGCACAGATACGCAGTATTTT.

This chain uses TRBV7-9 with TRBJ2-6; D remains ambiguous. Trimming took 5 bases from V and 0 from J, leaving 11 bases between them. This CDR3 spans 16 amino acids. The germline gives CDR1 SEHNR, CDR2 FQNEAQ (reference sequence). The CDR3 loop reads CASSPQAFSGANVLTF. In DNA form, the CDR3 reads TGTGCCAGCAGCCCCCAGGCCTTCTCTGGGGCCAACGTCCTGACTTTC. Variable domain in full (rest from reference TRBV7-9 and TRBJ2-6): DTGVSQNPRHKITKRGQNVTFRCDPISEHNRLYWYRQTLGQGPEFLTYFQNEAQLEKSRLLSDRFSAERPKGSFSTLEIQRTEQGDSAMYLCASSPQAFSGANVLTFGAGSRLTVL.

This clonotype showed up many times. The chain joins TRBV21-1 to TRBJ2-1. TRBV21-1 is a documented pseudogene. The CDR3 has 16 amino acids. Written as DNA, the CDR3 is TGTGCCAGCAGCAATCTCCTAACGCCACCCTACAATGAGCAGTTCTTC. Protein product: CASSNLLTPPYNEQFF.

This clonotype was seen ten or more times. This chain links TRBV24-1 with TRBJ2-5; D remains unclear. The CDR3 is made up of 14 amino acids. The V gene lost 5 bases and the J gene lost 1 base, with 10 bases spanning the gap. In germline, CDR1 is KGHDR, CDR2 SFDVKD. The CDR3 coding sequence is TGTGCCACCAGTGCGATCGGACCCCAAGAGACCCAGTACTTC. Protein product: CATSAIGPQETQYF.

V usage is TRBV3-1 and J usage is TRBJ2-7, with D possibly being TRBD2 (5 bases). CDR3 length: 15 amino acids. V was trimmed by 3 bases and J by 7 bases, leaving 19 bases between them. Germline-derived CDR1 and CDR2 are LGHDT and YNNKEL (reference sequence). The CDR3 nucleotides read TGTGCCAGCAGCCATGACTCGAGACTACCTGGGGAGCAGTACTTC. Encoded protein: CASSHDSRLPGEQYF.

The chain is built from TRBV5-1 and TRBJ2-7; TRBD1 matches at 8 bases. Germline-derived CDR1 and CDR2 are SGHRS and YFSETQ. The V segment lost 2 bases and the J segment 6 bases; nucleotides outside the gene matches: 10. The CDR3 contains 15 residues. In DNA, the CDR3 is TGCGCCAGCAGCTTACGCAAGCAGGGGGCCGGCGAGCAGTACTTC. It translates to CASSLRKQGAGEQYF.

This chain uses TRBV6-2 or TRBV6-3 with TRBJ1-5; possible D gene TRBD1, 5 bases. From germline, CDR1 is MNHEY and CDR2 SVGEGT. This CDR3 contains 14 residues. V lost 6 bases, J lost 3 bases, and 12 bases lay in between. This CDR3 reads CASSPRDNNQPQHF. The CDR3 region has the DNA TGTGCCAGCAGCCCCAGGGATAACAATCAGCCCCAGCATTTT.

J is TRBJ1-1 and V is TRBV20-1; D ambiguous. CDR1 is DFQATT and CDR2 is SNEGSKA in the germline V gene (reference sequence). V lost 6 bases and J lost 3, with 14 bases in between. The CDR3 extends over 13 amino acids. The CDR3 DNA reads TGCAGTGCGCGAGAGGATCTGTACACTGAAGCTTTCTTT. It is translated as CSAREDLYTEAFF.

The chain employs TRBV9 and TRBJ2-4, with no clear D. CDR1 and CDR2 (germline): SGDLS, YYNGEE. The CDR3 runs 13 residues. Trimming removed 3 bases at V and 8 bases at J, with 12 bases between. The CDR3 region is CASSAQKGHIQYF. DNA for the CDR3: TGTGCCAGCAGCGCACAAAAAGGACACATTCAGTACTTC.

The chain recombines TRBV14 with TRBJ2-5; no clear D. The germline V gene encodes CDR1 SGHDN and CDR2 FVKESK. Deletions cut 2 bases from V and 5 bases from J, with 15 bases between. CDR3 length: 15 residues. In DNA form, the CDR3 reads TGTGCCAGCAGCCAAACGCGACTTTTGGGGGAGACCCAGTACTTC. Protein: CASSQTRLLGETQYF. The full variable domain, in which reference TRBV14 and TRBJ2-5 provide the parts outside the CDR3, is EAGVTQFPSHSVIEKGQTVTLRCDPISGHDNLYWYRRVMGKEIKFLLHFVKESKQDESGMPNNRFLAERTGGTYSTLKVQPAELEDSGVYFCASSQTRLLGETQYFGPGTRLLVL.

In its sample, this clonotype was seen a few times. The V gene is TRBV7-9, the J gene TRBJ2-5, with D maybe TRBD2 (7 bases). Trimming removed 5 bases from V and 4 bases from J, with 17 bases in between. Germline V gene sequence: CDR1 SEHNR, CDR2 FQNEAQ (reference sequence). The CDR3 runs 15 residues. The CDR3 reads CASSPQGGGPETQYF. DNA of the CDR3: TGTGCCAGCAGCCCACAAGGGGGAGGGCCAGAGACCCAGTACTTC. Supplemented by reference TRBV7-9 and TRBJ2-5, the full variable domain reads DTGVSQNPRHKITKRGQNVTFRCDPISEHNRLYWYRQTLGQGPEFLTYFQNEAQLEKSRLLSDRFSAERPKGSFSTLEIQRTEQGDSAMYLCASSPQGGGPETQYFGPGTRLLVL.

The chain joins TRBV28 to TRBJ1-5; TRBD1 aligns across 7 bases. The V gene end was trimmed by 7 bases and the J gene end by 3 bases; junction bases not matched to a gene: 6. The CDR3 runs to 14 residues. Germline values: CDR1 MDHEN, CDR2 SYDVKM. The DNA for the CDR3 is TGTGCCAGCACTACGGGACAGATCAATCAGCCCCAGCATTTT. This sequence encodes CASTTGQINQPQHF. The complete variable domain, with remaining parts taken from reference TRBV28 and TRBJ1-5, reads DVKVTQSSRYLVKRTGEKVFLECVQDMDHENMFWYRQDPGLGLRLIYFSYDVKMKEKGDIPEGYSVSREKKERFSLILESASTNQTSMYLCASTTGQINQPQHFGDGTRLSIL.

This clonotype was recorded at least ten times. The genes are TRBV5-6 and TRBJ2-7, with 7 positions matching TRBD1. CDR1 is SGHDT, CDR2 YYEEEE, per germline. This CDR3 spans 15 amino acids. J was trimmed by 4 bases and V by 0 bases; bases with no gene match: 7. The chain's CDR3 is CASSLGATGRYEQYF. CDR3 DNA sequence: TGTGCCAGCAGCTTGGGGGCGACAGGGAGATACGAGCAGTACTTC.

The table lists this clonotype with a few counts. The J gene is TRBJ2-5, the V gene TRBV4-2, with D possibly being TRBD1 (7 bases). The CDR3 totals 15 residues. Germline assignment: CDR1 LGHNA and CDR2 YNFKEQ. Trimming shortened V by 2 bases and J by 1 base, and 11 bases separated the two germline ends. The chain's CDR3 is CASSQKQGGQETQYF. DNA of the CDR3: TGTGCCAGCAGCCAAAAGCAGGGGGGCCAAGAGACCCAGTACTTC.

This clonotype was counted at least ten times. The chain links TRBV7-8 to TRBJ2-5; 7 nucleotides agree with TRBD2. The CDR3 contains 14 residues. Germline CDR1 reads SGHVS; CDR2 reads FQNEAQ. Losses at the gene ends were 10 bases for V and 2 bases for J; bases not matched to a gene: 10. Here the CDR3 reads CAITREMRQETQYF. The CDR3, as DNA: TGTGCCATCACGCGGGAGATGAGGCAAGAGACCCAGTACTTC.

The chain uses TRBV5-1 and TRBJ2-5; D could derive from TRBD1 or TRBD2 (5 bases each). This CDR3 region has 16 residues. Germline-derived CDR1 and CDR2 are SGHRS and YFSETQ. The V and J ends lost 1 base and 0 bases respectively, with 13 bases between them. CDR3 residues: CASSLRGRTYQETQYF. CDR3 nucleotides: TGCGCCAGCAGCTTGCGGGGCCGAACCTACCAAGAGACCCAGTACTTC. The full variable domain, with the rest looked up from reference TRBV5-1 and TRBJ2-5, is KAGVTQTPRYLIKTRGQQVTLSCSPISGHRSVSWYQQTPGQGLQFLFEYFSETQRNKGNFPGRFSGRQFSNSRSEMNVSTLELGDSALYLCASSLRGRTYQETQYFGPGTRLLVL.

This clonotype was picked up many times. J is TRBJ2-1 and V is TRBV12-3 or TRBV12-4; TRBD1 is a possible D gene (6 bases). CDR3 length equals 16 residues. V dropped 5 bases and J dropped 0 bases, with 14 bases sitting between them. The CDR3 is CASSRSRGSSYNEQFF. Here the CDR3 DNA reads TGTGCCAGCAGTAGGTCTAGGGGGAGCTCCTACAATGAGCAGTTCTTC.

The table lists this clonotype with a few counts. V is TRBV29-1 and J is TRBJ2-3, with 8 bases lining up with TRBD2. The CDR3 runs to 15 residues. Germline V gene data show CDR1 as SQVTM and CDR2 as ANQGSEA. V was clipped by 6 bases and J by 3 bases; unmatched bases: 11. CDR3 bases: TGCAGCGTCCTCGGGATAGCGGGATGGACAGATACGCAGTATTTT. Translation: CSVLGIAGWTDTQYF.

This clonotype was recorded at least ten times. This rearrangement joins TRBV6-1 to TRBJ2-7; D uncertain. With 4 bases removed from V and 5 bases from J, the gap between germline ends came to 6 bases. Germline CDR1 is MNHNS and CDR2 is SASEGT. The CDR3 extends over 11 amino acids. CDR3 sequence: CASSAGHEQYF. Written as DNA, the CDR3 is TGTGCCAGCAGTGCCGGCCACGAGCAGTACTTC.

The chain links TRBV27 to TRBJ2-2; a weak D match, TRBD1 (5 bases). The germline V gene encodes CDR1 MNHEY and CDR2 SMNVEV (reference sequence). This CDR3 is built from 15 residues. V dropped 3 bases and J dropped 4 bases, with 12 bases sitting between them. DNA for the CDR3: TGTGCCAGCAGTTTCTCTCTTGGGGCCACCGGGGAGCTGTTTTTT. Amino acid sequence: CASSFSLGATGELFF.

This clonotype was counted ten times or more. This chain joins TRBV5-5 and TRBJ1-4; 7 bases map to TRBD1. This CDR3 spans 14 amino acids. CDR1 is SGHKS, CDR2 YYEKEE, per germline (reference sequence). V lost 4 bases to trimming and J lost 7 bases; unmatched junction nucleotides: 7. CDR3 amino acids: CASSPTGVGEKLFF. The CDR3 bases are TGTGCCAGCAGCCCCACAGGGGTTGGTGAAAAACTGTTTTTT. The full variable domain, completed using reference TRBV5-5 and TRBJ1-4, is DAGVTQSPTHLIKTRGQQVTLRCSPISGHKSVSWYQQVLGQGPQFIFQYYEKEERGRGNFPDRFSARQFPNYSSELNVNALLLGDSALYLCASSPTGVGEKLFFGSGTQLSVL.

This chain uses TRBV7-9 with TRBJ1-1; a weak D match, TRBD1 (5 bases). The CDR3 loop spans 14 amino acids. V was clipped by 4 bases and J by 4 bases, with 13 bases between them. Per germline, CDR1 SEHNR and CDR2 FQNEAQ (reference sequence). CDR3 nucleotides: TGTGCCAGCAGCTCAGACAGCATCCGCACTGAAGCTTTCTTT. It is translated as CASSSDSIRTEAFF.

This clonotype was seen many times. The J gene is TRBJ2-2, the V gene TRBV24-1; the match to TRBD1 covers 11 bases. Germline trimming cut 4 bases from V and 6 bases from J; bases unmatched to any gene: 6. Germline V gives CDR1 KGHDR, CDR2 SFDVKD. The CDR3 totals 16 residues. The CDR3 region is CATSEWGTGGPGELFF. CDR3 nucleotide sequence: TGTGCCACCAGTGAATGGGGGACAGGGGGACCCGGGGAGCTGTTTTTT.

This clonotype showed up many times. This chain connects TRBV20-1 to TRBJ2-5, with 7 bases fitting TRBD1. CDR3 length: 14 residues. V shed 7 bases, J shed 4 bases, and the junction held 12 bases outside the gene matches. Germline V gene sequence: CDR1 DFQATT, CDR2 SNEGSKA (reference sequence). The CDR3 loop reads CSVDGQEVVETQYF. As DNA, the CDR3 is TGCAGTGTTGACGGACAGGAGGTTGTAGAGACCCAGTACTTC.